The 19 T cell receptor beta chains reported below all come from one sample, sequenced in a study of blood T cell repertoires in COVID-19. Assay: immunoSEQ multiplex PCR; the TCRdb copy retains only in-frame clones and omits some. The data show more than 450,000 clones, with approximately 86% seen just once and under 0.85% held by the top ten. Sequencing was carried out using PBMCs or T cells enriched from blood (not recorded which). The receptor source for this set is a woman aged 18-29 years who had recovered from COVID-19.

The chain is built from TRBV28 and TRBJ2-1; D is unclear. Germline V gives CDR1 MDHEN, CDR2 SYDVKM. Trimming stripped 6 bases from V and 8 bases from J, with 8 bases between. The CDR3 covers 11 residues. CDR3 region: CASSSPHEQFF. CDR3 bases: TGTGCCAGCAGCTCCCCCCATGAGCAGTTCTTC.

This clone has a single count. This chain uses TRBV27 with TRBJ2-1; possible D gene TRBD1, 6 bases. The germline gives CDR1 MNHEY, CDR2 SMNVEV (reference sequence). Trimming removed 6 bases from V and 6 bases from J, with 18 bases in between. This CDR3 has 15 residues. The CDR3 sequence is CASSREGGSLNEQFF. CDR3 in DNA: TGTGCCAGCAGCCGCGAAGGGGGTTCCCTCAATGAGCAGTTCTTC.

This clone was observed once. This rearrangement joins TRBV10-1 to TRBJ2-1; 12 nucleotides agree with TRBD2. This CDR3 contains 17 residues. With V trimmed by 2 bases and J by 4 bases, 6 bases remained unmatched. Germline V CDR1 and CDR2: WNHNN, SYGVQD (reference sequence). For the CDR3, the DNA is TGCGCCAGCAGTGAGAGGGCTAGCGGGGGGGTTTACAATGAGCAGTTCTTC. It translates to CASSERASGGVYNEQFF.

This sequence joins TRBV29-1 and TRBJ1-1; tentatively, D is TRBD1 (5 bases). Germline CDR1 is SQVTM and CDR2 is ANQGSEA. The V end was cut by 6 bases, the J end by 0 bases, with 14 bases between. The CDR3 loop spans 14 amino acids. The CDR3 spells CSVSLEGMNTEAFF. Here the CDR3 DNA reads TGCAGCGTCTCTCTGGAGGGGATGAACACTGAAGCTTTCTTT. Together with reference TRBV29-1 and TRBJ1-1, the CDR3 gives the full variable domain: SAVISQKPSRDICQRGTSLTIQCQVDSQVTMMFWYRQQPGQSLTLIATANQGSEATYESGFVIDKFPISRPNLTFSTLTVSNMSPEDSSIYLCSVSLEGMNTEAFFGQGTRLTVV.

J is TRBJ1-4 and V is TRBV12-3 or TRBV12-4; D gene ambiguous. The V gene lost 3 bases and the J gene lost 11 bases, with 10 bases spanning the gap. The CDR3 contains 12 residues. Here the CDR3 DNA reads TGTGCCAGCAGTTTCGCACCACAGAAACTGTTTTTT. As protein: CASSFAPQKLFF.

This sequence joins TRBV5-1 and TRBJ1-2; 10 nucleotides line up with TRBD1. This CDR3 is 14 amino acids long. Germline values: CDR1 SGHRS, CDR2 YFSETQ. The junction had 5 bases not matched to a gene; V was cut back by 2 bases and J by 7 bases. CDR3 region: CASSLRGQGSGYTF. CDR3 bases: TGCGCCAGCAGCTTAAGGGGACAGGGGAGTGGCTACACCTTC.

This chain joins TRBV7-8 and TRBJ2-7, with 10 bases fitting TRBD2. The CDR3 runs 15 residues. J lost 2 bases, V lost 3 bases, and 4 bases had no gene match. Looked up from germline, CDR1 is SGHVS and CDR2 is FQNEAQ. The CDR3 DNA reads TGTGCCAGCAGCTTTGCTAGCGGGGGAACCTACGAGCAGTACTTC. Its protein is CASSFASGGTYEQYF.

The table lists this clone with a count of one. V and J are TRBV5-1 and TRBJ2-3; 9 bases are a match to TRBD2. Per the germline V gene, CDR1 is SGHRS and CDR2 is YFSETQ. The CDR3 extends over 16 amino acids. V lost 4 bases and J lost 3; bases outside the gene matches: 9. CDR3 amino acids: CASSPPSGVGTDTQYF. The DNA of the CDR3 is TGCGCCAGCAGCCCCCCTAGCGGGGTTGGAACAGATACGCAGTATTTT.

V usage is TRBV5-1 and J usage is TRBJ2-2; 7 nucleotides agree with TRBD2. This CDR3 is built from 16 residues. CDR1 is SGHRS and CDR2 is YFSETQ in the germline V gene. V was pared by 4 bases and J by 5 bases, with 11 bases of the junction left unmatched. The CDR3 coding sequence is TGCGCCAGCAGCCCTCGCGGTACAGCGGGGACCGGGGAGCTGTTTTTT. As protein: CASSPRGTAGTGELFF.

As concerns this clone: With a much larger clone just one base away, this may be a read error. The chain links TRBV29-1 to TRBJ2-5, with D tentatively TRBD2 (6 bases). Trimming cost V 5 bases and J 7 bases, with 14 bases left between them. CDR1 is SQVTM and CDR2 is ANQGSEA in the germline V gene. This CDR3 comprises 12 residues. The CDR3 coding sequence is TGCAGCGTTAATGTGGGGCGGGGGACCCAGTACTTC. It specifies CSVNVGRGTQYF.

The V and J genes are TRBV5-1 and TRBJ2-5; D is unresolved. This CDR3 spans 14 amino acids. The V end lost 4 bases, the J end lost 0 bases, and 10 bases lay between the germline ends. CDR1 and CDR2 from the germline V gene are SGHRS and YFSETQ. This CDR3 is CASSNYINQETQYF. CDR3 sequence (DNA): TGCGCCAGCAGCAATTACATAAACCAAGAGACCCAGTACTTC.

This clone was found a few times. J is TRBJ1-2 and V is TRBV2; the match to TRBD1 covers 8 bases. The CDR3 is made up of 13 amino acids. Trimming removed 6 bases from V and 6 bases from J; junction bases left unmatched: 6. The germline V gene encodes CDR1 SNHLY and CDR2 FYNNEI. The CDR3 nucleotides read TGTGCCAGCAGAGCGGACAGGGTTCATGGCTACACCTTC. It codes for CASRADRVHGYTF.

The rearrangement links TRBV5-4 to TRBJ2-7, with 7 bases aligning to TRBD1. J lost 2 bases, V lost 4 bases, and 6 bases had no gene match. Germline CDR1 reads SGHNT; CDR2 reads YYREEE (reference sequence). The CDR3 sequence is 14 residues long. The CDR3 is CASSLPGQTYEQYF. The CDR3 nucleotides read TGTGCCAGCAGCCTTCCGGGACAGACCTACGAGCAGTACTTC.

The V call is TRBV7-2, the J call TRBJ2-1, with 13 bases that match TRBD2. CDR1 and CDR2 (germline): SGHTA, FQGNSA. Trimming cost V 8 bases and J 4 bases; bases outside gene matches: 8. This CDR3 spans 16 amino acids. The CDR3: CASSTSGGFEYNEQFF. The CDR3 DNA is TGTGCCAGCTCGACTAGCGGGGGGTTTGAATACAATGAGCAGTTCTTC.

V gene TRBV5-1 combines with J gene TRBJ1-1, with D possibly being TRBD1 (5 bases). Trimming stripped 0 bases from V and 0 bases from J, with 9 bases between. CDR3 length: 15 amino acids. In germline, CDR1 is SGHRS, CDR2 YFSETQ. The CDR3 reads CASSLAGRMNTEAFF. The CDR3 DNA is TGCGCCAGCAGCTTGGCAGGGAGGATGAACACTGAAGCTTTCTTT.

The rearrangement links TRBV15 to TRBJ1-1; weak D call: TRBD1 (5 bases). CDR3 length equals 13 residues. Germline-derived CDR1 and CDR2 are LNHNV and YYDKDF (reference sequence). Trimming cost V 5 bases and J 0 bases, with 7 bases left between them. CDR3: CATSAGLNTEAFF. In nucleotides, the CDR3 is TGTGCCACCAGCGCAGGGCTGAACACTGAAGCTTTCTTT. The full variable domain, rest sourced from reference TRBV15 and TRBJ1-1, is DAMVIQNPRYQVTQFGKPVTLSCSQTLNHNVMYWYQQKSSQAPKLLFHYYDKDFNNEADTPDNFQSRRPNTSFCFLDIRSPGLGDTAMYLCATSAGLNTEAFFGQGTRLTVV.

The chain employs TRBV24-1 and TRBJ2-3, with D perhaps matching TRBD2 (6 bases). The CDR3 totals 14 residues. Germline CDR1 is KGHDR and CDR2 is SFDVKD. V was trimmed by 6 bases and J by 0 bases, leaving 9 bases between them. As DNA, the CDR3 is TGTGCCACCAGTCGGGACTTAAGCACAGATACGCAGTATTTT. It codes for CATSRDLSTDTQYF.

The CDR3 sequence is CAWSGGRVGEKLFF. The CDR3 region has the DNA TGTGCCTGGAGTGGAGGCAGGGTTGGAGAAAAACTGTTTTTT. This chain uses TRBV30 with TRBJ1-4; the D gene is possibly TRBD1 (5 bases). In germline, CDR1 is GTSNPN, CDR2 SVGIG (reference sequence). The V end was cut by 1 base, the J end by 8 bases, with 14 bases between. The CDR3 length is 14 residues.

Only a few counts were recorded for this clone. The chain recombines TRBV5-1 with TRBJ1-2; TRBD1 might be the D (5 bases). The CDR3 extends over 14 amino acids. Trimming removed 0 bases at V and 6 bases at J, with 12 bases between. CDR1 is SGHRS and CDR2 is YFSETQ in the germline V gene. The CDR3 sequence is CASSLEQGSDGYTF. The DNA of the CDR3 is TGCGCCAGCAGCTTGGAGCAGGGATCGGATGGCTACACCTTC.